The T cell receptor beta chain under discussion was sequenced for a study of shared clonotypes between healthy human individuals. Whole-study results and caveats: A generally larger estimated richness was seen in naive subsets than in memory subsets. The study found roughly 5% of naive CD4 clonotypes shared across several donors.

When replicate PCRs were run on sorted subsets, they used around 0.2 ug DNA, 28,000 or so T cell genomes. Profiled with immunoSEQ multiplex PCR; TCRdb holds only in-frame clones, not every one. This sample has about 2.4 million clones; approximately 94% occur once, and the top ten carry around 0.14%. Note on this clone: The antigen remains undetermined.

V was cut by 5 bases and J by 3 bases, with 17 bases left in between. The CDR3 extends over 15 amino acids. Germline CDR1 and CDR2: MRHNA and SNTAGT. The chain has TRBV6-4 and TRBJ2-7, with D hard to call. The sequence was collected from a man aged 18 to 30 in good health. The sample taken for sequencing was naive CD4+ T cells sorted from blood. Subset reported: CD45RA+ positively selected. The CDR3 here is CASSYGLAYFYEQYF. DNA for the CDR3: TGTGCCAGCAGTTACGGGTTAGCTTACTTCTACGAGCAGTACTTC.